This TCR beta chain was recovered during a study of a mutant IDH1 vaccine in newly diagnosed glioma. Study as a whole: The treated population exhibited a male proportion of about 60%, a female proportion of roughly 38%, and a mean age of around 40 years. Therapy received beforehand was radiotherapy, temozolomide, or both, with most patients given both.

Findings of the study overall: Changes to the top peripheral T cell clonotypes appeared unrelated to pseudoprogression.

Time point noted: baseline, week 1 (first vaccination visit). Treatment reported: pre-vaccination baseline after standard-of-care therapy. Every donor had a new WHO grade 3 or 4 astrocytoma that was IDH1-mutant, with loss of nuclear ATRX. Trimming removed 0 bases from V and 4 bases from J, with 5 bases in between. This CDR3 region has 13 residues. Germline V gene sequence: CDR1 SGHDT, CDR2 YYEEEE. The protocol was immunoSEQ multiplex PCR, while the TCRdb copy is restricted to in-frame clones and leaves out a portion. Of roughly 70,000 clones detected, around 86% appear once; the ten largest clones hold 2.9%. About this clone itself: Its target is unknown.

V is TRBV5-6 and J is TRBJ1-3; D is unresolved. The sequence came from a man aged 25 to 45 with glioma. The material sequenced was PBMCs, taken from a glioma patient treated with radiotherapy, temozolomide or both. CDR3 DNA: TGTGCCAGCAGCTTGGGAGCAGGAAACACCATATATTTT. It codes for CASSLGAGNTIYF.